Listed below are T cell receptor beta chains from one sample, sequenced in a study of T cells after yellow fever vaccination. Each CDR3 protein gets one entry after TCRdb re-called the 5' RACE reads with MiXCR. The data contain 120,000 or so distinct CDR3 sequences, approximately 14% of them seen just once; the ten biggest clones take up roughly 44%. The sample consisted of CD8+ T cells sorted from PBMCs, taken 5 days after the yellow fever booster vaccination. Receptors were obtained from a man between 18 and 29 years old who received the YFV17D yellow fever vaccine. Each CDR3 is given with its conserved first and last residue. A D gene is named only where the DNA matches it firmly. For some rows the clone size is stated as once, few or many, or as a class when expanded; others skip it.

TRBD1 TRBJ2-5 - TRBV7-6 CASSLAGGVETQYF TGTGCCAGCAGCTTAGCAGGGGGCGTAGAGACCCAGTACTTC
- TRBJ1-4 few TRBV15 CATSWAGNEKLFF TGTGCCACCAGCTGGGCCGGAAATGAAAAACTGTTTTTT
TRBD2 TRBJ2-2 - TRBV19 CASSATLAGLNGELFF TGTGCCAGTAGTGCTACGCTAGCGGGGTTGAACGGGGAGCTGTTTTTT
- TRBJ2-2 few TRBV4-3 CASSLGLGELFF TGCGCCAGCAGCTTGGGGCTCGGGGAGCTGTTTTTT
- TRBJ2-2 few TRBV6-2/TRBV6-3 CASSKTGELFF TGTGCCAGCAGTAAAACCGGGGAGCTGTTTTTT
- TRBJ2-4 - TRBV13 CASSHAAKNIQYF TGTGCCAGCAGCCACGCAGCCAAAAACATTCAGTACTTC
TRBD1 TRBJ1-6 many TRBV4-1 CASSGQGVSPLHF TGCGCCAGCAGCGGACAGGGTGTCTCACCCCTCCACTTT
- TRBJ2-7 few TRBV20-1 CSAASEVPDEQYF TGCAGTGCCGCGAGTGAGGTTCCAGACGAGCAGTACTTC
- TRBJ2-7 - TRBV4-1 CASSQVPVGSEQYF TGCGCCAGCAGCCAAGTACCGGTGGGATCCGAGCAGTACTTC
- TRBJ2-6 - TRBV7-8 CASSLVQSSGANVLTF TGTGCCAGCAGCTTAGTGCAGAGCTCTGGGGCCAACGTCCTGACTTTC
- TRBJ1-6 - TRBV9 CASSVGSSHSPLHF TGTGCCAGCAGCGTAGGGTCCTCACATTCACCCCTCCACTTT
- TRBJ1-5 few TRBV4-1 CASSQRAASNQPQHF TGCGCCAGCAGCCAAAGAGCAGCCTCGAATCAGCCCCAGCATTTT
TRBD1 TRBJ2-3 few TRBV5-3 CARGTGQGAEDTQYF TGTGCCAGAGGAACAGGACAGGGGGCGGAAGATACGCAGTATTTT
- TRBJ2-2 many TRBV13 CASSPGGMPGELFF TGTGCCAGCAGCCCCGGTGGGATGCCCGGGGAGCTGTTTTTT
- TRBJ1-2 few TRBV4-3 CASSQDLGTTVRIYGYTF TGCGCCAGCAGCCAAGATCTCGGGACAACGGTTCGGATCTATGGCTACACCTTC
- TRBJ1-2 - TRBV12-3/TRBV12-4 CASSLNRVLDTF TGTGCCAGCAGTTTAAACAGGGTCCTGGACACCTTC
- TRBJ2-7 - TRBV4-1 CASSQDPSFEQYF TGCGCCAGCAGCCAAGATCCCTCCTTCGAGCAGTACTTC
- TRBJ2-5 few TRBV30 CAWSGSIRTQYF TGTGCCTGGAGTGGGAGTATCCGGACCCAGTACTTC
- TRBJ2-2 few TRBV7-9 CASSLGRTGELFF TGTGCCAGCAGCTTAGGCCGCACCGGGGAGCTGTTTTTT
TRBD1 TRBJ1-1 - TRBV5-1 CASSLTGESTEAFF TGCGCCAGCAGCCTGACAGGGGAAAGCACTGAAGCTTTCTTT
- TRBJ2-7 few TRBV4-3 CASSQERLYEQYF TGCGCCAGCAGCCAAGAGCGGCTTTACGAGCAGTACTTC
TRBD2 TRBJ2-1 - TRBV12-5 CASSFRVRGGREEQFF TGTGCTAGTTCGTTCCGTGTACGGGGGGGCCGGGAGGAGCAGTTCTTC
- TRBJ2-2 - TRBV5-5 CASSSLTMTGNIAGELFF TGTGCCAGCAGCTCACTGACTATGACAGGAAATATTGCCGGGGAGCTGTTTTTT
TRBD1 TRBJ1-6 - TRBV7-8 CASSTGDIGNSPLHF TGTGCCAGCAGCACAGGGGACATTGGGAATTCACCCCTCCACTTT
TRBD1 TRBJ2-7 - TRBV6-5 CASSPGTGKSYEQYF TGTGCCAGCAGTCCCGGGACAGGGAAGTCCTACGAGCAGTACTTC
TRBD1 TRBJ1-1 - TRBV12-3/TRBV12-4 CASNDGTGKEAFF TGTGCCAGCAACGACGGGACAGGGAAAGAAGCTTTCTTT
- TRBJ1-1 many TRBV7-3 CASSLTSEVTEAFF TGTGCCAGCAGCTTAACTTCCGAGGTCACTGAAGCTTTCTTT
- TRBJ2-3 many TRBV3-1 CASSQMDTQYF TGTGCCAGCAGCCAAATGGATACGCAGTATTTT
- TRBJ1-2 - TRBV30 CAWRGRTYGYTF TGTGCCTGGAGGGGCAGAACCTATGGCTACACCTTC
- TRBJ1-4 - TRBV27 CASSSDPTTNEKLFF TGTGCCAGCAGTTCAGACCCGACAACTAATGAAAAACTGTTTTTT
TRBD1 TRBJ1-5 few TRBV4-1 CASSQGQGATQPQHF TGCGCCAGCAGCCAGGGACAGGGGGCGACTCAGCCCCAGCATTTT
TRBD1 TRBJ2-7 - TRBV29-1 CSVVGQGAIYEQYF TGCAGCGTTGTAGGACAGGGGGCAATTTACGAGCAGTACTTC
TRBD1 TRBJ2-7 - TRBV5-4 CASSWDRDSYEQYF TGTGCCAGCAGCTGGGACAGGGACTCCTACGAGCAGTACTTC
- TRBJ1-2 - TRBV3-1 CASSRERLWGYTF TGTGCCAGCAGCCGAGAAAGGCTTTGGGGCTACACCTTC
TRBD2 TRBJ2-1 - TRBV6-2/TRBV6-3 CASSYSVGLAEGEQFF TGTGCCAGCAGTTACTCGGTAGGACTAGCTGAGGGTGAGCAGTTCTTC
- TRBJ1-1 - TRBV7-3 CASRGTGRLGTEAFF TGTGCCAGCAGGGGCACAGGGAGGCTGGGCACTGAAGCTTTCTTT
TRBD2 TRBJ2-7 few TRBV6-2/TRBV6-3 CASTNRSGGDEQYF TGTGCCAGCACCAACCGGTCGGGGGGAGACGAGCAGTACTTC
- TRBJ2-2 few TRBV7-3 CASSLNPNTGELFF TGTGCCAGCAGCTTAAATCCGAACACCGGGGAGCTGTTTTTT
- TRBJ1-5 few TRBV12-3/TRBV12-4 CASSLGGWQPQHF TGTGCCAGCAGTTTAGGTGGGTGGCAGCCCCAGCATTTT
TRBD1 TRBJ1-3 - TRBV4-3 CASSQEWTGVGNTIYF TGCGCCAGCAGCCAAGAGTGGACAGGGGTCGGAAACACCATATATTTT
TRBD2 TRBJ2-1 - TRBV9 CASTDGEGWNEQFF TGTGCCAGCACCGACGGGGAGGGTTGGAATGAGCAGTTCTTC